Presented here are 24 T cell receptor beta chains from one specimen sequenced in a study of T cell responses to AZD1222 COVID-19 vaccine (dated by TCRdb to the early 2020s). The sample's time point label, decoded: baseline before first vaccination. Library construction relied on the immunoSEQ multiplex PCR assay. TCRdb took this table from immuneACCESS and kept in-frame rearrangements with V and J called. Such tables lack part of the clones; where checked against another copy, unresolved V genes explain under half of the gap, and the rest is unexplained. The sample records 150,000 to 200,000 clones, 85% to 95% of which are singletons. Jointly, the top ten make up over 0.7% of the sample. The source was peripheral blood, collected on day 0 of AZD1222 vaccination. These receptors all come from an adult in good health.

The chain carries TRBV4-1 and TRBJ1-2; 9 nucleotides agree with TRBD1. This CDR3 has 15 residues. Per the germline V gene, CDR1 is MGHRA and CDR2 is YSYEKL. V was pared by 4 bases and J by 0 bases, with 3 bases of the junction left unmatched. This CDR3 reads CASSRGQGPNYGYTF. In nucleotides, the CDR3 is TGCGCCAGCAGCCGGGGACAGGGACCTAACTATGGCTACACCTTC.

The V gene is TRBV28, the J gene TRBJ1-4; 10 nucleotides agree with TRBD1. The V gene's germline CDR1 is MDHEN and CDR2 SYDVKM. J lost 7 bases, V lost 6 bases, and 5 bases had no gene match. The CDR3 length is 14 residues. The CDR3 protein is CASRPDRGFEKLFF. The CDR3, as DNA: TGTGCCAGCAGGCCGGACAGGGGGTTTGAAAAACTGTTTTTT.

V is TRBV9 and J is TRBJ2-1; 7 positions agree with TRBD1. The V gene end was trimmed by 1 base and the J gene end by 8 bases; junction bases not matched to a gene: 12. Germline V gene data show CDR1 as SGDLS and CDR2 as YYNGEE. The CDR3 is 16 amino acids. CDR3 in amino acids: CASSVSHRGGVHEQFF. CDR3 bases: TGTGCCAGCAGCGTATCCCACAGGGGTGGGGTTCATGAGCAGTTCTTC.

The J gene is TRBJ2-7, the V gene TRBV7-2, with 8 bases identical to TRBD1. Trimming cost V 1 base and J 3 bases; bases outside gene matches: 14. Germline V CDR1 and CDR2: SGHTA, FQGNSA. CDR3 length: 18 residues. CDR3 sequence: CASSLGGQGIVDFYEQYF. As DNA, the CDR3 is TGTGCCAGCAGCTTAGGCGGACAGGGAATCGTAGATTTCTACGAGCAGTACTTC.

The chain is built from TRBV6-1 and TRBJ2-3, with D maybe TRBD1 (7 bases). The germline V gene has CDR1 MNHNS and CDR2 SASEGT. This CDR3 spans 13 amino acids. V was shortened by 2 bases and J by 9 bases, with 12 bases between the two germline ends. The CDR3 DNA is TGTGCCAGCAGTGAAAGCAGGGGGGAGACGCAGTATTTT. This translates into CASSESRGETQYF.

The chain couples TRBV12-3 or TRBV12-4 to TRBJ1-1; D gene ambiguous. The ends were cut back, 0 bases at V and 9 bases at J, with 8 bases in the middle. This CDR3 comprises 12 residues. The CDR3 bases are TGTGCCAGCAGTTTAGCGGGAGAGAAAGCTTTCTTT. It codes for CASSLAGEKAFF.

The chain employs TRBV20-1 and TRBJ1-1; D remains unclear. Germline loops: CDR1 DFQATT, CDR2 SNEGSKA (reference sequence). The ends were cut back, 3 bases at V and 6 bases at J, with 8 bases in the middle. The CDR3 extends over 11 amino acids. The CDR3 loop is CSASGISEAFF. For the CDR3, the DNA is TGCAGTGCTAGCGGTATCTCTGAAGCTTTCTTT.

This clone appeared a few times. The chain combines TRBV30 with TRBJ2-1; D gene uncertain. V lost 1 base to trimming and J lost 4 bases, with 2 bases between them. Germline V CDR1 and CDR2: GTSNPN, SVGIG (reference sequence). This CDR3 is 11 amino acids long. CDR3 coding DNA: TGTGCCTGGAGTGCTTACAATGAGCAGTTCTTC. It specifies CAWSAYNEQFF.

As regards this clone: In the same sample, other DNA sequences code for this CDR3. This chain joins TRBV15 and TRBJ1-6; unclear D gene. This CDR3 spans 11 amino acids. Trimming cost V 9 bases and J 7 bases, with 7 bases left between them. Germline V gene sequence: CDR1 LNHNV, CDR2 YYDKDF (reference sequence). The CDR3 reads CATGGNSPLHF. CDR3 coding DNA: TGTGCCACGGGCGGAAATTCACCCCTCCACTTT.

The V call is TRBV28, the J call TRBJ1-5, with 8 positions matching TRBD1. CDR1 MDHEN and CDR2 SYDVKM come from the germline V gene. Unmatched junction bases numbered 6, after V lost 6 bases and J lost 2 bases. The CDR3 consists of 15 residues. The CDR3, as DNA: TGTGCCAGCAGACGAGGACAGGGAGGCAATCAGCCCCAGCATTTT. Translated, it gives CASRRGQGGNQPQHF.

The chain is built from TRBV10-3 and TRBJ1-6, with D unresolved. Germline CDR1 is ENHRY and CDR2 is SYGVKD. The V end lost 0 bases, the J end lost 15 bases, and 18 bases lay between the germline ends. The CDR3 covers 15 residues. CDR3 nucleotide sequence: TGTGCCATCAGTGAGTCGCCAAGTATAAGGACCCGCCTCCACTTT. It translates to CAISESPSIRTRLHF.

The chain is built from TRBV18 and TRBJ2-1, with 12 bases matching TRBD2. Germline V lookup: CDR1 KGHSH, CDR2 LQKENI. CDR3 length: 15 amino acids. The V segment lost 2 bases and the J segment 7 bases; nucleotides outside the gene matches: 3. CDR3 bases: TGTGCCAGCTCACCAGGACTAGCGGGGTCTAATGAGCAGTTCTTC. It encodes CASSPGLAGSNEQFF.

This clone has a single count. The chain employs TRBV7-8 and TRBJ2-5; either TRBD1 or TRBD2 may fit D (5 bases each). Per the germline V gene, CDR1 is SGHVS and CDR2 is FQNEAQ. The CDR3 sequence is 15 residues long. V dropped 5 bases and J dropped 1 base, with 14 bases sitting between them. The CDR3: CASSIRPGAQETQYF. CDR3 coding DNA: TGTGCCAGCAGCATAAGGCCCGGGGCCCAAGAGACCCAGTACTTC.

The chain links TRBV6-5 to TRBJ1-5; TRBD1 matches 9 bases. V lost 7 bases, J lost 4 bases, and 5 bases stayed unmatched. CDR3 length: 14 amino acids. Germline assignment: CDR1 MNHEY and CDR2 SVGAGI. For the CDR3, the DNA is TGTGCCAGCAAACAGGGGGCTCCTAATCAGCCCCAGCATTTT. Translation gives CASKQGAPNQPQHF.

The gene calls are TRBV6-5 and TRBJ2-1; TRBD2 aligns across 12 bases. The CDR3 spans 15 residues. J was trimmed by 4 bases and V by 6 bases; bases with no gene match: 4. The germline gives CDR1 MNHEY, CDR2 SVGAGI. CDR3 DNA: TGTGCCAGCAGACCACTAGCGGGGGGATACAATGAGCAGTTCTTC. It yields the protein CASRPLAGGYNEQFF.

The chain links TRBV5-1 to TRBJ1-2; D is possibly TRBD1 (6 bases). This CDR3 comprises 14 residues. The germline V and J ends were trimmed by 4 bases and 2 bases, with 12 bases remaining between them. The V gene's germline CDR1 is SGHRS and CDR2 YFSETQ. DNA for the CDR3: TGCGCCAGCAGCGTCCGGGACACAAACTATGGCTACACCTTC. Translating it yields CASSVRDTNYGYTF.

This rearrangement joins TRBV6-5 to TRBJ1-2, with D possibly being TRBD1 (5 bases). Looked up from germline, CDR1 is MNHEY and CDR2 is SVGAGI. The CDR3 has 15 residues. V lost 0 bases to trimming and J lost 5 bases, with 13 bases between them. The CDR3 reads CASSYSAVRGYGYTF. The CDR3 coding sequence is TGTGCCAGCAGTTACTCCGCGGTTAGGGGATATGGCTACACCTTC.

The chain recombines TRBV9 with TRBJ1-6; no definite D call. CDR1 SGDLS and CDR2 YYNGEE come from the germline V gene. The CDR3 extends over 18 amino acids. V lost 2 bases, J lost 4 bases, and 19 bases lay in between. The CDR3 region is CASSVHGGLPHYNSPLHF. The CDR3 DNA sequence: TGTGCCAGCAGCGTCCATGGCGGCCTCCCCCATTATAATTCACCCCTCCACTTT.

The chain has TRBV19 and TRBJ2-3, with 9 positions matching TRBD2. Germline lookup yields CDR1 LNHDA and CDR2 SQIVND (reference sequence). V gave up 5 bases and J gave up 6 bases; unmatched junction bases: 18. This CDR3 spans 18 amino acids. Here the CDR3 reads CASSYSVGSGGELDTQYF. The CDR3 DNA is TGTGCCAGTAGTTACTCCGTGGGTAGCGGGGGAGAGTTGGATACGCAGTATTTT.

The chain is built from TRBV5-1 and TRBJ1-2, with D perhaps matching TRBD1 (6 bases). This CDR3 is built from 14 residues. Germline-derived CDR1 and CDR2 are SGHRS and YFSETQ. The V end was cut by 1 base, the J end by 3 bases, with 10 bases between. The chain's CDR3 is CASSLSGVDYGYTF. The CDR3 DNA follows: TGCGCCAGCAGCTTGTCAGGGGTCGACTATGGCTACACCTTC.

The chain joins TRBV24-1 to TRBJ2-2, with TRBD1 identical over 7 bases. V dropped 4 bases and J dropped 4; count of bases not matched to a gene: 5. This CDR3 region has 15 residues. Germline assignment: CDR1 KGHDR and CDR2 SFDVKD. CDR3 amino acids: CATSDRDRFTGELFF. The DNA of the CDR3 is TGTGCCACCAGTGACCGGGACAGATTCACCGGGGAGCTGTTTTTT.

The chain couples TRBV19 to TRBJ2-7; D gene uncertain. V lost 0 bases to trimming and J lost 2 bases, with 11 bases between them. There are 15 residues in the CDR3. CDR1 and CDR2 (germline): LNHDA, SQIVND (reference sequence). CDR3: CASSIDVRGAYEQYF. CDR3 nucleotide sequence: TGTGCCAGTAGTATAGATGTTCGCGGCGCCTACGAGCAGTACTTC.

The chain uses TRBV6-5 and TRBJ2-6; tentatively, D is TRBD2 (5 bases). Per the germline V gene, CDR1 is MNHEY and CDR2 is SVGAGI. V shed 5 bases and J shed 1 base, with 9 bases lying between them. CDR3 length equals 15 residues. The CDR3 sequence is CASSPRDSGANVLTF. CDR3 bases: TGTGCCAGCAGTCCCCGGGATTCTGGGGCCAACGTCCTGACTTTC.

The chain is built from TRBV30 and TRBJ2-5; D gene uncertain. The CDR3 is 12 amino acids. Germline CDR1 and CDR2: GTSNPN and SVGIG (reference sequence). V dropped 0 bases and J dropped 4 bases, with 6 bases sitting between them. CDR3 in DNA: TGTGCCTGGAGTGTCCTCCCAGAGACCCAGTACTTC. Protein sequence: CAWSVLPETQYF.